This passage covers 24 T cell receptor beta chains from one sample sequenced in a study of cytomegalovirus exposure and HLA in healthy donors. The PCR contained 60 Vbeta and 13 Jbeta primers. Sequenced by immunoSEQ multiplex PCR; TCRdb stores in-frame clones only, minus some. The sample includes about 120,000 clones, roughly 17% of them seen just once. Material for sequencing was PBMCs. The receptors derive from a female donor in good health and CMV-seropositive.

The chain joins TRBV7-6 to TRBJ2-7, with D tentatively TRBD1 (5 bases). In germline, CDR1 is SGHVS, CDR2 FNYEAQ. The CDR3 sequence is 14 residues long. V was clipped by 5 bases and J by 0 bases, with 11 bases between them. The CDR3 DNA follows: TGTGCCAGCAGCCAGGGTGGTGCCTCCTACGAGCAGTACTTC. As protein: CASSQGGASYEQYF.

This clone turned up a few times. The chain has TRBV2 and TRBJ2-5; TRBD2 aligns across 7 bases. This CDR3 is 13 amino acids long. Germline CDR1 is SNHLY and CDR2 is FYNNEI. Trimming removed 7 bases from V and 5 bases from J; junction bases left unmatched: 7. CDR3 region: CASIGTGGETQYF. CDR3 sequence (DNA): TGTGCCAGCATCGGAACCGGGGGGGAGACCCAGTACTTC.

This clone appeared a few times. This rearrangement joins TRBV6-4 to TRBJ1-2; 9 bases fit TRBD1. This CDR3 is 15 amino acids long. The V segment lost 6 bases and the J segment 0 bases; nucleotides outside the gene matches: 5. Germline V gene sequence: CDR1 MRHNA, CDR2 SNTAGT. This CDR3 is CASSRQGGANYGYTF. The CDR3 nucleotides are TGTGCCAGCAGCAGACAGGGGGGCGCTAACTATGGCTACACCTTC.

This clone showed up just a few times. For the CDR3, the DNA is TGTGCCAGCAGACGTGTAGCGGGTACCTACGAGCAGTACTTC. Encoded protein: CASRRVAGTYEQYF. The V call is TRBV11-2, the J call TRBJ2-7, with 7 nucleotides matching TRBD2. The CDR3 sequence is 14 residues long. The germline V gene encodes CDR1 SGHAT and CDR2 FQNNGV. J lost 2 bases, V lost 6 bases, and 7 bases had no gene match.

This clone was seen a handful of times. This chain uses TRBV2 with TRBJ1-5, with D uncertain. Germline V gene lookup returns CDR1 SNHLY and CDR2 FYNNEI. Trimming took off 4 bases at V and 11 bases at J, with 12 bases between the two ends. The CDR3 extends over 12 amino acids. CDR3 region: CASSVTPVAQHF. Written as DNA, the CDR3 is TGTGCCAGCAGTGTAACCCCTGTAGCCCAGCATTTT.

The gene calls are TRBV19 and TRBJ1-5; D is possibly TRBD1 (5 bases). V gave up 8 bases and J gave up 4 bases, with 9 bases separating them. The CDR3 loop spans 12 amino acids. CDR1 is LNHDA, CDR2 SQIVND, per germline (reference sequence). The CDR3 sequence: CASDRFNQPQHF. Here the CDR3 DNA reads TGTGCCAGTGACAGATTTAATCAGCCCCAGCATTTT.

This clone was picked up a small number of times. V is TRBV5-6 and J is TRBJ2-3; 9 positions match TRBD1. With 3 bases clipped from V and 2 bases from J, the junction kept 7 bases outside the gene matches. The CDR3 loop spans 16 amino acids. From germline, CDR1 is SGHDT and CDR2 YYEEEE. The CDR3 nucleotides read TGTGCCAGCAGCTGGGTAACAGGGGGCCCCACAGATACGCAGTATTTT. This encodes CASSWVTGGPTDTQYF.

This clone has a handful of counts. The V and J genes are TRBV7-9 and TRBJ2-7; tentatively, D is TRBD2 (6 bases). The germline gives CDR1 SEHNR, CDR2 FQNEAQ (reference sequence). V gave up 1 base and J gave up 6 bases, with 13 bases separating them. The CDR3 has 14 amino acids. The CDR3 spells CASSLGGTGVEQYF. CDR3 nucleotide sequence: TGTGCCAGCAGCTTAGGGGGTACGGGGGTCGAGCAGTACTTC. Looking up the rest from reference TRBV7-9 and TRBJ2-7 gives the full variable domain: DTGVSQNPRHKITKRGQNVTFRCDPISEHNRLYWYRQTLGQGPEFLTYFQNEAQLEKSRLLSDRFSAERPKGSFSTLEIQRTEQGDSAMYLCASSLGGTGVEQYFGPGTRLTVT.

The chain combines TRBV5-1 with TRBJ1-5; TRBD1 matches at 7 bases. This CDR3 region has 15 residues. Germline V gives CDR1 SGHRS, CDR2 YFSETQ. V was pared by 3 bases and J by 5 bases, with 8 bases of the junction left unmatched. This CDR3 reads CASSSTGSAYQPQHF. DNA for the CDR3: TGCGCCAGCAGCTCGACAGGGTCGGCCTATCAGCCCCAGCATTTT.

This clone was observed a few times. This chain links TRBV27 with TRBJ2-2, with 10 bases that match TRBD2. The junction had 7 bases not matched to a gene; V was cut back by 9 bases and J by 3 bases. The CDR3 contains 15 residues. CDR1 and CDR2 from the germline V gene are MNHEY and SMNVEV (reference sequence). This CDR3 reads CASSSGRGYTGELFF. CDR3 bases: TGTGCCAGTAGCAGCGGGAGGGGGTACACCGGGGAGCTGTTTTTT.

V gene TRBV2 combines with J gene TRBJ2-1; 10 nucleotides agree with TRBD1. The CDR3 contains 15 residues. Germline CDR1 SNHLY, CDR2 FYNNEI. The J segment lost 5 bases and the V segment lost 5 bases, leaving 6 bases of the junction unmatched. The CDR3 loop is CASSKDRGYNNEQFF. The CDR3 nucleotides read TGTGCCAGCAGTAAGGACAGGGGGTATAACAATGAGCAGTTCTTC.

The rearrangement links TRBV11-2 to TRBJ2-7; TRBD1 aligns across 7 bases. J gave up 5 bases and V 4 bases, and 11 bases lay outside the gene matches. Germline V CDR1 and CDR2: SGHAT, FQNNGV. The CDR3 spans 15 residues. CDR3 protein: CASSSARQGLHEQYF. Written as DNA, the CDR3 is TGTGCCAGCAGCTCTGCCCGACAGGGTCTCCACGAGCAGTACTTC.

The rearrangement joins TRBV5-1 to TRBJ2-6; D is ambiguous. Germline CDR1 reads SGHRS; CDR2 reads YFSETQ. The CDR3 is 16 residues long. V gave up 0 bases and J gave up 0 bases, with 7 bases separating them. The CDR3 DNA is TGCGCCAGCAGCTTGGGTGCGGTCTCTGGGGCCAACGTCCTGACTTTC. Translating gives CASSLGAVSGANVLTF.

This rearrangement joins TRBV6-5 to TRBJ1-5; a weak D match, TRBD1 (6 bases). Germline V lookup: CDR1 MNHEY, CDR2 SVGAGI. Trimming stripped 6 bases from V and 7 bases from J, with 13 bases between. CDR3 length equals 13 residues. Written as DNA, the CDR3 is TGTGCCAGCAGACAGGGTCCTATCCAGCCCCAGCATTTT. Translating gives CASRQGPIQPQHF.

This clone has more than one count but fewer than ten. The J gene is TRBJ1-5, the V gene TRBV7-9; tentatively, D is TRBD1 (6 bases). CDR1 is SEHNR, CDR2 FQNEAQ, per germline (reference sequence). This CDR3 is 14 amino acids long. Trimming stripped 8 bases from V and 5 bases from J, with 16 bases between. In nucleotides, the CDR3 is TGTGCCAGCTCCACGGGGGGGGCCCATCAGCCCCAGCATTTT. Translated: CASSTGGAHQPQHF.

This clone was counted a few times. The CDR3 sequence is CASSPYSYNQPQHF. CDR3 nucleotide sequence: TGTGCCAGCAGCCCCTACAGTTACAATCAGCCCCAGCATTTT. This sequence joins TRBV28 and TRBJ1-5; D gene uncertain. V was shortened by 6 bases and J by 3 bases, with 12 bases between the two germline ends. CDR3 length equals 14 residues. CDR1 is MDHEN, CDR2 SYDVKM, per germline.

This clone was seen only a few times. This chain links TRBV19 with TRBJ1-2; 8 bases line up with TRBD1. The CDR3 is 16 residues long. Germline-derived CDR1 and CDR2 are LNHDA and SQIVND (reference sequence). V lost 2 bases to trimming and J lost 6 bases; unmatched junction nucleotides: 11. The CDR3 loop reads CASSISWTGSVDGYTF. CDR3 nucleotides: TGTGCCAGTAGTATAAGCTGGACAGGGAGTGTCGATGGCTACACCTTC. Using reference TRBV19 and TRBJ1-2 for the parts outside the CDR3, the full variable domain is DGGITQSPKYLFRKEGQNVTLSCEQNLNHDAMYWYRQDPGQGLRLIYYSQIVNDFQKGDIAEGYSVSREKKESFPLTVTSAQKNPTAFYLCASSISWTGSVDGYTFGSGTRLTVV.

This clone turned up a few times. In DNA form, the CDR3 reads TGTGGTGTCCCGGGAGGGTATCCCGGGGAGCTGTTTTTT. The encoded protein is CGVPGGYPGELFF. V is TRBV6-6 and J is TRBJ2-2; 8 nucleotides line up with TRBD2. CDR1 is MNHNY and CDR2 is SVGAGI in the germline V gene (reference sequence). The length of the CDR3 is 13 residues.

The gene calls are TRBV19 and TRBJ1-1; possibly TRBD1 for D (5 bases). The CDR3 length is 13 residues. Trimming removed 3 bases at V and 6 bases at J, with 11 bases between. Per the germline V gene, CDR1 is LNHDA and CDR2 is SQIVND (reference sequence). The CDR3 region is CASSMRRVSEAFF. The CDR3 DNA sequence: TGTGCCAGTAGTATGCGCAGGGTCTCTGAAGCTTTCTTT. The whole variable domain, remainder taken from reference TRBV19 and TRBJ1-1, is DGGITQSPKYLFRKEGQNVTLSCEQNLNHDAMYWYRQDPGQGLRLIYYSQIVNDFQKGDIAEGYSVSREKKESFPLTVTSAQKNPTAFYLCASSMRRVSEAFFGQGTRLTVV.

The table lists this clone with a few counts. The germline gene is not matched at one end of the junction; a read error may be the cause. This chain joins TRBV15 and TRBJ2-3; the match to TRBD1 covers 8 bases. From germline, CDR1 is LNHNV and CDR2 YYDKDF (reference sequence). The CDR3 runs to 16 residues. CDR3 sequence: CATSRERQIQGGTPYF. CDR3 sequence (DNA): TGTGCCACCAGCAGAGAAAGACAAATACAGGGGGGAACGCCGTATTTT. The entire variable domain, with the rest obtained from reference TRBV15 and TRBJ2-3, is as follows: DAMVIQNPRYQVTQFGKPVTLSCSQTLNHNVMYWYQQKSSQAPKLLFHYYDKDFNNEADTPDNFQSRRPNTSFCFLDIRSPGLGDTAMYLCATSRERQIQGGTPYFGPGTRLTVL.

This clone was recorded at least ten times. Written as DNA, the CDR3 is TGTGCCAGCAGTGATACACAGGGGGCTCCAGATACGCAGTATTTT. This codes for CASSDTQGAPDTQYF. This chain connects TRBV6-1 to TRBJ2-3; 9 positions agree with TRBD1. The CDR3 contains 15 residues. V dropped 3 bases and J dropped 4; count of bases not matched to a gene: 5. CDR1 and CDR2 from the germline V gene are MNHNS and SASEGT.

The chain combines TRBV28 with TRBJ2-2; TRBD2 agrees at 14 bases. The CDR3 covers 20 residues. Germline CDR1 MDHEN, CDR2 SYDVKM. V dropped 4 bases and J dropped 2; count of bases not matched to a gene: 12. CDR3 protein: CASSSTGTSGRGTNTGELFF. In nucleotides, the CDR3 is TGTGCCAGCAGTTCAACCGGGACTAGCGGGAGAGGGACTAACACCGGGGAGCTGTTTTTT.

The chain recombines TRBV19 with TRBJ2-3; TRBD1 matches 7 bases. The germline gives CDR1 LNHDA, CDR2 SQIVND (reference sequence). The CDR3 runs to 16 residues. Trimming took 7 bases from V and 0 from J; bases not matched to a gene: 10. CDR3 sequence: CASNPRGPPSTDTQYF. CDR3 nucleotides: TGTGCCAGTAACCCAAGGGGGCCTCCGAGCACAGATACGCAGTATTTT. Filled out from reference TRBV19 and TRBJ2-3, the complete variable domain reads DGGITQSPKYLFRKEGQNVTLSCEQNLNHDAMYWYRQDPGQGLRLIYYSQIVNDFQKGDIAEGYSVSREKKESFPLTVTSAQKNPTAFYLCASNPRGPPSTDTQYFGPGTRLTVL.

The chain links TRBV6-6 to TRBJ2-7; D possibly corresponds to TRBD1 (6 bases). The CDR3 is 13 amino acids. V gave up 8 bases and J gave up 3 bases, with 14 bases separating them. The germline V gene encodes CDR1 MNHNY and CDR2 SVGAGI (reference sequence). CDR3 region: CASGRGSDYEQYF. The CDR3 coding sequence is TGTGCCAGCGGCAGGGGATCTGACTACGAGCAGTACTTC.